This section outlines one TCR beta chain sequence together with its context. The data originate from a study of CD8+ T cells in alopecia areata. After isolation, RNA underwent reverse transcription to generate cDNA as the sequencing template. The assay was immunoSEQ multiplex PCR, and TCRdb's table has in-frame clones only and misses some. Of about 300,000 clones listed, nearly 60% are singletons. Treatment here: oral pan-JAK inhibitor, 5-10 mg twice daily. CDR1 and CDR2 from the germline V gene are MNHEY and SMNVEV (reference sequence). V dropped 1 base and J dropped 1 base, with 7 bases sitting between them. CDR3 length: 14 amino acids.

This chain joins TRBV27 and TRBJ1-1, with unresolved D. This TCR was sampled from a human donor with alopecia areata. Sequencing was performed on CD4+ T cells sorted from blood, taken at week 24, from a patient treated with tofacitinib. Here the CDR3 reads CASSLLRGNTEAFF. The CDR3 region has the DNA TGTGCCAGCAGTTTATTGCGGGGGAACACTGAAGCTTTCTTT.